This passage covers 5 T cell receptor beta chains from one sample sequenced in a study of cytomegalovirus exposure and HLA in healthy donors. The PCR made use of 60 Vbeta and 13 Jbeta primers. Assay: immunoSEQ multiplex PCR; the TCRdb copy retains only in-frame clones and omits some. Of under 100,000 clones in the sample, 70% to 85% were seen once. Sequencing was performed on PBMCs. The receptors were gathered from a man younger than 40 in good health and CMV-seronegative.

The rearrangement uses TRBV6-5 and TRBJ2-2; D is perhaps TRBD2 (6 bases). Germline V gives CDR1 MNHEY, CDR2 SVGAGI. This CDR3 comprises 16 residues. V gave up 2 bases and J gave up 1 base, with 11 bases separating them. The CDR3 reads CASSYDGRRNTGELFF. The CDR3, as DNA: TGTGCCAGCAGTTACGACGGGAGAAGGAACACCGGGGAGCTGTTTTTT.

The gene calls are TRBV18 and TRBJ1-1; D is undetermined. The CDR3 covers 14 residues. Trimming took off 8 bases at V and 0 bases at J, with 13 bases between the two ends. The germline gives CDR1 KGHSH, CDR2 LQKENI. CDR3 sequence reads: CASTRAAVNTEAFF. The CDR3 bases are TGTGCCAGCACGAGGGCGGCAGTGAACACTGAAGCTTTCTTT.

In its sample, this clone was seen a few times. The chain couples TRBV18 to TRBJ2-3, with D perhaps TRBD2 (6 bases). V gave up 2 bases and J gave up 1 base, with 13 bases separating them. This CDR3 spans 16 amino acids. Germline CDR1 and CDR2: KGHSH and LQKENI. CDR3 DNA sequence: TGTGCCAGCTCACCAGGTAACGGGGGACGCACAGATACGCAGTATTTT. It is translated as CASSPGNGGRTDTQYF.

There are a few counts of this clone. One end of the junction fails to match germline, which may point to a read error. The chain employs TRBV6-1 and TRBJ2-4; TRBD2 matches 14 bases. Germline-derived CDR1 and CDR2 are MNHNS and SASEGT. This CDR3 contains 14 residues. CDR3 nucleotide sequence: TGTGCCAGCGTCACCGGGACTAGCGGGAGAAAGACCGTCTTC. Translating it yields CASVTGTSGRKTVF.

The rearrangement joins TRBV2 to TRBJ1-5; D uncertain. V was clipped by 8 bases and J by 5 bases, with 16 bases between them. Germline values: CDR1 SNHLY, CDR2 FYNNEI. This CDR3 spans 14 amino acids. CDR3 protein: CASSLESLDQPQHF. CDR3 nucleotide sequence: TGTGCCAGCTCTCTCGAGAGTTTGGATCAGCCCCAGCATTTT.